This T cell receptor (beta chain) emerged from a study of blood T cell repertoires in COVID-19. For the study at large: From the United States, Italy and Spain came samples of acute and convalescent COVID-19. In each case, the material was cDNA or gDNA derived from T cells, B-cell-depleted T cells, or PBMCs.

Seattle patients were enrolled while actively infected and followed longitudinally. The authors' processing: Estimates of nucleated cell counts were drawn from the amplification of reference gene primers. Profiling relied on immunoSEQ multiplex PCR, and the TCRdb table lists in-frame clones only, not all of them. V and J calls and clone size are those listed in that table; D and trimming were worked out from the DNA. Here the sample spans around 130,000 clones, 90% being singletons. Sequences were obtained from peripheral blood. This sequence was found in a man between 60 and 75 years old with COVID-19, enrolled during active disease.

The CDR3 here is CASRLQVTTYEQYF. The DNA of the CDR3 is TGTGCCAGCAGATTACAGGTTACCACCTACGAGCAGTACTTC. V usage is TRBV6-5 and J usage is TRBJ2-7; maybe TRBD1 (5 bases). The CDR3 has 14 amino acids. The germline V gene has CDR1 MNHEY and CDR2 SVGAGI. Trimming stripped 6 bases from V and 2 bases from J, with 14 bases between.